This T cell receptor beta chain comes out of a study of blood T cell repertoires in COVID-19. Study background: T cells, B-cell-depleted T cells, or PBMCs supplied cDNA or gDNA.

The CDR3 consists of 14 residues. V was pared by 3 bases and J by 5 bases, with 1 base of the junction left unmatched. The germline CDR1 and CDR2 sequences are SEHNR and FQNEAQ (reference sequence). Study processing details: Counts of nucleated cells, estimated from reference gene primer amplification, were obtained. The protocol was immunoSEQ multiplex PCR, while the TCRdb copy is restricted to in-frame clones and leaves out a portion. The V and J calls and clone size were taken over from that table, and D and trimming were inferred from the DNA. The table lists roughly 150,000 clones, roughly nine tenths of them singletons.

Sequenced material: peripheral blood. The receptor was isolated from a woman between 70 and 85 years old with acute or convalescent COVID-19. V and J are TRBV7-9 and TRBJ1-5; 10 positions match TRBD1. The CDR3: CASSLDRGDQPQHF. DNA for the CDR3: TGTGCCAGCAGCTTGGACAGGGGGGATCAGCCCCAGCATTTT.